One sample yielded the 15 T cell receptor beta chains listed below, sequenced in a study of identifying expanded T cells in peripheral blood. Only in-frame clones appear in the TCRdb table, and some are missing; sequencing was by immunoSEQ multiplex PCR. The table includes 70,000 to 95,000 clones, 88% detected once. Sequencing input: blood. Receptor source: a person between 18 and 75 years old in good health.

The chain has TRBV5-6 and TRBJ1-4; D perhaps matches TRBD1 (6 bases). The germline V gene encodes CDR1 SGHDT and CDR2 YYEEEE. V dropped 0 bases and J dropped 8 bases, with 14 bases sitting between them. The CDR3 has 15 residues. The CDR3, as DNA: TGTGCCAGCAGCTTGGCGTCAGGGGAAGGCGAAAAACTGTTTTTT. Protein sequence: CASSLASGEGEKLFF.

This clone appeared a single time. The chain carries TRBV7-9 and TRBJ2-5, with D hard to call. V was cut by 3 bases and J by 4 bases, with 9 bases left in between. Germline loops: CDR1 SEHNR, CDR2 FQNEAQ (reference sequence). This CDR3 is built from 13 residues. The CDR3 sequence is CASSLGSLETQYF. DNA for the CDR3: TGTGCCAGCAGCTTGGGCAGCCTAGAGACCCAGTACTTC.

As regards this clone: Other nucleotide sequences in the sample specify the same CDR3. The chain links TRBV20-1 to TRBJ2-7; D gene unclear. Looked up from germline, CDR1 is DFQATT and CDR2 is SNEGSKA (reference sequence). Trimming stripped 3 bases from V and 3 bases from J, with 6 bases between. This CDR3 is 11 amino acids long. This CDR3 is CSARVDYEQYF. In DNA form, the CDR3 reads TGCAGTGCTAGGGTCGACTACGAGCAGTACTTC.

The chain recombines TRBV6-4 with TRBJ2-3; TRBD2 agrees at 13 bases. The ends lost 3 bases at V and 4 bases at J; junction bases unmatched: 1. The CDR3 covers 15 residues. Germline V gene sequence: CDR1 MRHNA, CDR2 SNTAGT. The CDR3 sequence is CASSETSGGPDTQYF. The CDR3, as DNA: TGTGCCAGCAGTGAGACTAGCGGGGGGCCAGATACGCAGTATTTT.

V is TRBV5-1 and J is TRBJ2-2, with TRBD2 matching over 12 bases. CDR1 and CDR2 (germline): SGHRS, YFSETQ. This CDR3 is built from 15 residues. J was trimmed by 6 bases and V by 4 bases; bases with no gene match: 4. The CDR3 DNA reads as TGCGCCAGCAGCCTAACTAGCGGGAGGTCCGGGGAGCTGTTTTTT. Amino acid sequence: CASSLTSGRSGELFF.

This clone was detected only once. This sequence joins TRBV6-4 and TRBJ2-1, with 8 nucleotides matching TRBD2. There are 15 residues in the CDR3. Germline CDR1 reads MRHNA; CDR2 reads SNTAGT. V trimming: 5 bases; J trimming: 2 bases; junction bases outside the gene matches: 5. CDR3 amino acids: CASSQLAETYNEQFF. CDR3 nucleotides: TGTGCCAGCAGTCAACTAGCGGAGACCTACAATGAGCAGTTCTTC.

The chain couples TRBV30 to TRBJ1-1; D gene uncertain. CDR1 GTSNPN and CDR2 SVGIG come from the germline V gene (reference sequence). V was trimmed by 0 bases and J by 5 bases, leaving 10 bases between them. The CDR3 runs 13 residues. CDR3 sequence: CAWSVALQTEAFF. The CDR3 coding sequence is TGTGCCTGGAGTGTTGCCTTGCAAACTGAAGCTTTCTTT.

The V call is TRBV29-1, the J call TRBJ2-3; no reliable D call. The V gene's germline CDR1 is SQVTM and CDR2 ANQGSEA. The ends were cut back, 4 bases at V and 3 bases at J, with 11 bases in the middle. The CDR3 has 13 amino acids. In DNA form, the CDR3 reads TGCAGCGTTGGGCCAGGAGAAACAGATACGCAGTATTTT. The encoded protein is CSVGPGETDTQYF.

This rearrangement joins TRBV6-5 to TRBJ1-2, with D possibly being TRBD1 (5 bases). Trimming removed 0 bases from V and 5 bases from J, with 13 bases in between. The CDR3 length is 15 residues. Germline V CDR1 and CDR2: MNHEY, SVGAGI. CDR3 sequence reads: CASSYSGQGRYGYTF. The CDR3 region has the DNA TGTGCCAGCAGTTACTCAGGGCAGGGACGGTATGGCTACACCTTC.

The chain joins TRBV11-2 to TRBJ1-3; 10 nucleotides agree with TRBD1. The CDR3 covers 17 residues. Germline lookup yields CDR1 SGHAT and CDR2 FQNNGV. J gave up 3 bases and V 4 bases, and 9 bases lay outside the gene matches. The CDR3 nucleotides read TGTGCCAGCAGCTCCAAGGACAGGGGGAGGTTTGGAAACACCATATATTTT. Translated: CASSSKDRGRFGNTIYF. The complete variable domain, with remaining parts taken from reference TRBV11-2 and TRBJ1-3, reads EAGVAQSPRYKIIEKRQSVAFWCNPISGHATLYWYQQILGQGPKLLIQFQNNGVVDDSQLPKDRFSAERLKGVDSTLKIQPAKLEDSAVYLCASSSKDRGRFGNTIYFGEGSWLTVV.

This chain joins TRBV28 and TRBJ2-1; TRBD1 aligns across 8 bases. Trimming removed 9 bases from V and 2 bases from J; junction bases left unmatched: 6. This CDR3 has 14 residues. Germline V lookup: CDR1 MDHEN, CDR2 SYDVKM. For the CDR3, the DNA is TGTGCCAGTTACCGGACAGGGCCCTACAATGAGCAGTTCTTC. Translation: CASYRTGPYNEQFF.

The V call is TRBV6-6, the J call TRBJ1-5; D perhaps matches TRBD1 (6 bases). V was clipped by 6 bases and J by 1 base, with 13 bases between them. Per the germline V gene, CDR1 is MNHNY and CDR2 is SVGAGI (reference sequence). The CDR3 spans 15 residues. CDR3 loop: CASRDPGQSNQPQHF. The CDR3 nucleotides read TGTGCCAGCAGGGATCCGGGACAAAGCAATCAGCCCCAGCATTTT.

The genes are TRBV6-4 and TRBJ2-1, with D hard to call. This CDR3 contains 12 residues. The germline V and J ends were trimmed by 2 bases and 5 bases, with 4 bases remaining between them. CDR1 and CDR2 (germline): MRHNA, SNTAGT. As DNA, the CDR3 is TGTGCCAGCAGTGACAGGGACAATGAGCAGTTCTTC. Protein product: CASSDRDNEQFF.

The V gene is TRBV30, the J gene TRBJ2-2; D may be TRBD1 (6 bases). In germline, CDR1 is GTSNPN, CDR2 SVGIG (reference sequence). The CDR3 sequence is 14 residues long. The V end was cut by 3 bases, the J end by 1 base, with 9 bases between. CDR3 loop: CAWRKTGNTGELFF. The CDR3 DNA is TGTGCCTGGAGGAAGACAGGGAACACCGGGGAGCTGTTTTTT.

This chain uses TRBV6-5 with TRBJ2-7, with 8 bases matching TRBD1. The CDR3 runs 14 residues. Trimming removed 0 bases from V and 7 bases from J; junction bases left unmatched: 5. CDR1 and CDR2 (germline): MNHEY, SVGAGI. CDR3 residues: CASSYSRGRGEQYF. Here the CDR3 DNA reads TGTGCCAGCAGTTACTCCAGGGGGCGCGGGGAGCAGTACTTC.